This entry features one T cell receptor (beta chain) sequence. This sample stems from a study of blood T cell repertoires in COVID-19. Study-level background: Collection of acute and convalescent COVID-19 samples took place in the United States, Italy and Spain.

After removal of 7 bases from V and 5 bases from J, the junction contained 5 bases not matched to a gene. CDR1 is LNHDA and CDR2 is SQIVND in the germline V gene (reference sequence). The CDR3 has 13 amino acids. Clones were sequenced by immunoSEQ multiplex PCR, and TCRdb holds only the in-frame ones, with some missing. The table shows about 100,000 clones, with about 85% occurring only once. J is TRBJ2-1 and V is TRBV19; 7 bases are shared with TRBD1. Sequenced: peripheral blood. This clonotype was sampled from a man aged 55 to 70 with acute or convalescent COVID-19. The CDR3 is CASKKTGNNEQFF. The CDR3 coding sequence is TGTGCCAGTAAAAAGACAGGGAACAATGAGCAGTTCTTC.